The TCR beta chain under discussion was sequenced for a study of regulatory T cells in long-lasting Graves disease. Assembly of TCR beta libraries relied on iRepertoire HTBI primers together with Arm-PCR of CDR3 regions. In TCRdb, the multiplex PCR reads were re-called with MiXCR into one record per CDR3 protein. The data hold a few hundred thousand distinct CDR3 sequences, with 23% observed a single time. General study findings and limits: In persistent patients, shared public clonotypes (about 2,800) outnumbered those in new patients (about 1,000).

At least ten counts were recorded for this clonotype. Its antigen is as yet unknown. Documented time point: persistent/refractory GD, antithyroid drugs over 5 years with positive TRAb. RNA from PBMCs was the source of the TCR library. The CDR3 runs 16 residues. V lost 1 base and J lost 8; bases outside the gene matches: 12. The germline V gene has CDR1 LNHNV and CDR2 YYDKDF (reference sequence). This sequence originates from a female donor with Graves disease. The chain carries TRBV15 and TRBJ1-2; 8 bases fit TRBD1. Sequenced material: peripheral blood mononuclear cells (PBMCs), taken when the disease was refractory, from a patient treated with antithyroid drugs. CDR3 nucleotides: TGTGCCACCAGCAGAGTCCGGTCAGGGGGCTCGTTAGGCTACACCTTC. Encoded protein: CATSRVRSGGSLGYTF.